This T cell receptor (beta chain) was documented in a study of shared clonotypes between healthy human individuals (dated by TCRdb to about 2020). Background on the whole study: The cohort included a few men and a couple of women between 18 and 49 years of age. For each donor, CD4 naive and CD4 memory were each run on three plates, CD8 naive on two plates, and CD8 memory on one plate. To estimate repertoire size and how much clonotypes are shared between individuals, the study performed deep sequencing of blood TCR repertoires from a few healthy adults. To increase sequencing depth and limit assay-specific biases, TCR repertoire library preparation and sequencing were carried out by different laboratories using diverse techniques. Per donor, leukapheresis produced somewhere between about 0.9 and 9.5 billion PBMCs.

V ends up 5 bases short and J 7 bases short, with an unmatched junction base count of 3. As encoded in the germline V gene, CDR1 is SGHAT while CDR2 is FQNNGV. There are 12 amino acids in the CDR3, from cysteine to phenylalanine inclusive. Just the 36-base CDR3 DNA is kept, in frame starting at base 1. Donors were healthy HIV-negative adults with no recently reported acute infections or vaccinations. Every donor was a Caucasian adult residing in Nashville, Tennessee, USA. Magnetic negative selection was used to enrich CD4+ T cells, after which naive cells were positively selected on CD45RA and the negative fraction became the memory subset. Blood was obtained by leukapheresis, after which PBMCs were separated by Ficoll-Histopaque density gradient centrifugation and cryopreserved in liquid nitrogen vapor phase. Analytical flow cytometry was used to check the purity and quantity of every magnetically sorted T cell population. Genomic DNA was isolated from every sorted fraction and measured by UV absorbance on a Nanodrop 2000c.

Using the deep immunoSEQ assay, multiplex PCR amplified TCR CDR3 regions from genomic DNA. Extracted genomic DNA from each cell subset was spread evenly across all wells of several immunoSEQ 96-well plates, with each plate serving as a replicate. Each replicate PCR for sorted subsets received about 200 ng genomic DNA, equal to roughly 30,000 T cell genomes. The purified libraries were quantified using a Qubit 3.0 fluorometer, sized with a Bioanalyzer 2100, and then quantified again using the KAPA Library Quantification kit. Every immunoSEQ 96-well plate was sequenced on a separate single-read 150-cycle Illumina NextSeq 550 flow cell. The authors' analysis ran thus. The immunoSEQ output contained only junctional sequences without quality scores, so filtering could not match that applied to full-length reads. To assign V/J genes and CDR3, sequences were annotated against IMGT germline references using PyIR, a Python wrapper for IgBLAST v1.9. Reads with weak V/J assignments (E-value above 1e-6), missing CDR3, stop codons, out-of-frame junctions, or ambiguous translated residues were removed. V3J clonotypes were defined by identical inferred V gene, J gene, and CDR3 amino acid sequence. The percentage overlap between two repertoires was calculated by dividing the number of shared unique clonotypes by the size of the smaller repertoire. RTK rarefaction, the Chao1 estimator, and Recon v2.1 estimates of unobserved clonotypes were used to assess repertoire richness. Generation probabilities for all TCRbeta clonotypes obtained by the gDNA method from a handful of donors were computed using OLGA. What TCRdb holds here is the immuneACCESS table cut down to in-frame rearrangements. Part of the clones is not present; checked against another copy, under half of the missing clones reflect an unresolved V gene, and the others are unexplained. The DNA was the basis for D and trimming; V, J and clone size are from that table. For this sample there are over a million clones; approximately 98.5% appear just once. Clones ranked in the top ten supply 0.3% to 0.45% of the sample.

Points the paper makes about the study in general: Pairwise subsampling indicated that sequencing depth was expected to affect the degree of clonotype sharing among donors. Because the study included a small number of donors, the genetic and exposure-history diversity represented was limited. Even with the large sequencing depth, rarefaction of the sorted-subset datasets indicated that sequencing was incomplete. Around 5% of naive CD4, 3.5% of naive CD8, about 2.1% of memory CD4, and about 0.4% of memory CD8 clonotypes were shared across several donors. Estimated clonotype richness was generally larger for naive than for memory subsets. Higher generation probabilities were observed for clonotypes shared by all four sorted-subset donors than for non-shared clonotypes. Sampling was limited to blood, and TCR repertoires in tissue likely differ from TCR repertoires in blood.

This clone was seen a single time. Its antigen has not been determined. No qualities accompany the bases; no much larger clone lies one base away. Sequencing was performed on naive CD4+ T cells sorted from blood. The intended sense of this specimen's cell subset or site label: CD45RA+ positively selected. The rearranged segments are TRBV11-2 and TRBJ2-7; the junction holds 9 bases that match TRBD1. This TCR was recovered from a man aged 30-40 years in good health. The bases read TGTGCCAGCAGCAGACAGGGGGTAGAGCAGTACTTC. Translated, this is CASSRQGVEQYF.